A single T cell receptor (beta chain) is shown here with its context. Antigen unknown. The record originates from a study of blood T cells in healthy people across ages. Study findings and constraints: Getting older went along with TCR beta diversity per million T cells dropping roughly linearly. Among long-lived donors, naive CD4+ cells were more numerous and diversity higher than in aged donors.

Next came a second PCR, run for roughly 6 to 11 cycles, which used a sample-barcoded 5' primer along with a J-beta primer mix. In TCRdb, the 5' RACE reads were re-called with MiXCR into one record per CDR3 protein. The top ten hold 20% to 25% of the sample, which has fewer than 2 million distinct CDR3 sequences, about 39% seen once. Germline V CDR1 and CDR2: SQVTM, ANQGSEA. Trimming removed 7 bases from V and 1 base from J, with 12 bases in between. The CDR3 is 13 amino acids. The sequence was collected from a human donor in good health. Material for sequencing was blood. The chain has TRBV29-1 and TRBJ2-3; D may be TRBD2 (5 bases). The CDR3 is CSAQDGGTDTQYF. CDR3 DNA: TGCAGCGCCCAGGACGGGGGCACAGATACGCAGTATTTT.